These 26 T cell receptor beta chains were sequenced from one sample in a study of T cells in Graves' hyperthyroidism and ophthalmopathy. There were TCR beta CDR3 regions amplified from RNA transcripts. The HTBI primer set was used in a first-round RT-PCR of the TCR CDR3. TCRdb called the multiplex PCR reads again in MiXCR, with one record for every CDR3 protein. The data contain some 350,000 distinct CDR3 sequences, 15% to 17% of them seen just once; the ten biggest clones take up approximately 30%. The source material was blood. The receptors stem from a woman younger than 30 with Graves' hyperthyroidism that later progressed to Graves' ophthalmopathy.

The V and J genes are TRBV24-1 and TRBJ2-7; TRBD2 might be the D (6 bases). Germline CDR1 KGHDR, CDR2 SFDVKD. With 5 bases removed from V and 6 bases from J, the gap between germline ends came to 10 bases. The CDR3 consists of 12 residues. This CDR3 is CATSGSAGEQYF. In DNA, the CDR3 is TGTGCCACCAGTGGGTCAGCGGGCGAGCAGTACTTC.

This clonotype was recorded at least ten times. The gene calls are TRBV6-1 and TRBJ2-7; tentative D call: TRBD1 (6 bases). The V and J ends lost 1 base and 4 bases respectively, with 11 bases between them. The CDR3 length is 14 residues. Per the germline V gene, CDR1 is MNHNS and CDR2 is SASEGT. The DNA of the CDR3 is TGTGCCAGCAGTGAAGTGGGACAAAAATACGAGCAGTACTTC. This gives the protein CASSEVGQKYEQYF.

This clonotype was recorded at least ten times. The J gene is TRBJ2-2, the V gene TRBV28, with TRBD1 identical over 9 bases. There are 17 residues in the CDR3. The germline V gene encodes CDR1 MDHEN and CDR2 SYDVKM. V lost 4 bases and J lost 5; bases outside the gene matches: 11. CDR3 loop: CASSSYPWDRETGELFF. The CDR3 coding sequence is TGTGCCAGCAGTTCCTACCCTTGGGACAGGGAGACCGGGGAGCTGTTTTTT.

This clonotype was counted at least ten times. The rearrangement joins TRBV10-3 to TRBJ2-7; possibly TRBD1 for D (6 bases). The ends were cut back, 3 bases at V and 1 base at J, with 7 bases in the middle. CDR1 ENHRY and CDR2 SYGVKD come from the germline V gene. CDR3 length: 13 amino acids. Written as DNA, the CDR3 is TGTGCCATCAGTGATGACAGGTCCTACGAGCAGTACTTC. It yields the protein CAISDDRSYEQYF.

This clonotype was recorded at least ten times. V gene TRBV11-3 combines with J gene TRBJ2-1; 10 bases fit TRBD2. CDR3 length: 16 amino acids. Germline V gene lookup returns CDR1 SGHNT and CDR2 YENEEA. V lost 6 bases, J lost 8 bases, and 13 bases stayed unmatched. The CDR3 loop reads CASRAMSSGRAYEQFF. CDR3 coding DNA: TGTGCCAGCAGGGCGATGTCCAGCGGGAGGGCCTATGAGCAGTTCTTC.

This clonotype was observed a few times. This rearrangement joins TRBV28 to TRBJ1-6, with no clear D. The V end was cut by 5 bases, the J end by 2 bases, with 13 bases between. The length of the CDR3 is 16 residues. Germline V lookup: CDR1 MDHEN, CDR2 SYDVKM. CDR3 in amino acids: CASSSPATAYNSPLHF. The CDR3 bases are TGTGCCAGCAGTAGCCCGGCCACAGCCTATAATTCACCCCTCCACTTT.

This clonotype was observed many times. The junction does not match germline at one end; this may be a read error. The chain uses TRBV7-2 and TRBJ2-1, with 9 bases lining up with TRBD2. The CDR3 is 14 residues long. Germline V CDR1 and CDR2: SGHTA, FQGNSA. As DNA, the CDR3 is TGTGCCAGCAGCCTAGCGGGATCCTACAATGAGCAGTTCTTC. Amino acid sequence: CASSLAGSYNEQFF.

The chain recombines TRBV12-3 or TRBV12-4 with TRBJ2-1; 8 positions match TRBD2. TRBJ2-7 matches the DNA end more closely, so the J call is doubtful. The length of the CDR3 is 16 residues. CDR3 loop: CASSLQREFSYNEQYF. CDR3 coding DNA: TGTGCCAGCAGTCTTCAGCGGGAGTTTTCCTACAATGAGCAGTACTTC.

This clonotype was found a few times. V is TRBV4-2 and J is TRBJ1-4, with D possibly being TRBD1 (6 bases). Germline-derived CDR1 and CDR2 are LGHNA and YNFKEQ. The CDR3 contains 15 residues. With 1 base removed from V and 6 bases from J, the gap between germline ends came to 12 bases. The CDR3 DNA reads TGTGCCAGCAGCCAAGGAGGGGGGCCGGATGAAAAACTGTTTTTT. This gives the protein CASSQGGGPDEKLFF.

V and J are TRBV12-3 or TRBV12-4 and TRBJ1-1, with TRBD1 matching over 7 bases. V dropped 7 bases and J dropped 3; count of bases not matched to a gene: 11. The CDR3 runs to 15 residues. The CDR3: CASNGDSPLDTEAFF. The CDR3 nucleotides read TGTGCCAGCAATGGGGACAGCCCTTTGGACACTGAAGCTTTCTTT.

This clonotype appeared many times. The chain joins TRBV2 to TRBJ2-7; 15 positions agree with TRBD2. The V and J ends lost 6 bases and 6 bases, in that order; junction bases with no gene match: 3. This CDR3 spans 14 amino acids. Germline CDR1 and CDR2: SNHLY and FYNNEI. The CDR3 spells CASRGLAGGPEQYF. CDR3 nucleotides: TGTGCCAGCAGGGGACTAGCGGGAGGCCCCGAGCAGTACTTC.

This clonotype has a handful of counts. The chain employs TRBV29-1 and TRBJ2-1; possible D gene TRBD1, 6 bases. CDR3 length: 14 residues. CDR1 SQVTM and CDR2 ANQGSEA come from the germline V gene. Trimming took off 6 bases at V and 4 bases at J, with 16 bases between the two ends. CDR3 region: CSVLPTDRYNEQFF. CDR3 DNA: TGCAGCGTCCTTCCTACGGACAGATACAATGAGCAGTTCTTC.

The table lists this clonotype with many counts. V usage is TRBV7-2 and J usage is TRBJ2-2; 10 nucleotides match TRBD2. The CDR3 covers 15 residues. The trim removed 5 bases at V and 12 bases at J, leaving 12 bases unmatched. In germline, CDR1 is SGHTA, CDR2 FQGNSA. CDR3 coding DNA: TGTGCCAGCAGCCTAGGACTAGCGGCCCCTATAAAGCTGTTTTTT. Translation gives CASSLGLAAPIKLFF. Looking up the rest from reference TRBV7-2 and TRBJ2-2 gives the full variable domain: GAGVSQSPSNKVTEKGKDVELRCDPISGHTALYWYRQSLGQGLEFLIYFQGNSAPDKSGLPSDRFSAERTGGSVSTLTIQRTQQEDSAVYLCASSLGLAAPIKLFFGEGSRLTVL.

This clonotype has just a few counts. CDR3 amino acids: CAWSVVRYGYTF. The CDR3 DNA reads as TGTGCCTGGAGTGTAGTGAGGTATGGCTACACCTTC. The chain uses TRBV30 and TRBJ1-2; D is unclear. The CDR3 is made up of 12 amino acids. V was clipped by 0 bases and J by 5 bases, with 7 bases between them. Germline CDR1 reads GTSNPN; CDR2 reads SVGIG (reference sequence).

The chain employs TRBV29-1 and TRBJ2-7, with a weak D call TRBD2 (5 bases). Deletions cut 6 bases from V and 0 bases from J, with 15 bases between. Per germline, CDR1 SQVTM and CDR2 ANQGSEA. This CDR3 has 14 residues. CDR3 protein: CSVENSAISYEQYF. Written as DNA, the CDR3 is TGCAGCGTAGAAAATAGCGCCATCTCCTACGAGCAGTACTTC.

This clonotype has a handful of counts. This chain uses TRBV5-1 with TRBJ2-7, with D uncertain. The CDR3 extends over 15 amino acids. The germline V gene encodes CDR1 SGHRS and CDR2 YFSETQ. V was shortened by 0 bases and J by 0 bases, with 10 bases between the two germline ends. DNA of the CDR3: TGCGCCAGCAGCTTGGGTCTCCAAAGCTCCTACGAGCAGTACTTC. Amino acids: CASSLGLQSSYEQYF.

J is TRBJ2-1 and V is TRBV28, with D perhaps TRBD2 (5 bases). Looked up from germline, CDR1 is MDHEN and CDR2 is SYDVKM. The CDR3 sequence is 15 residues long. V lost 6 bases and J 4 bases, leaving 16 bases between the germline ends. CDR3 in amino acids: CASSPGVRRYNEQFF. DNA of the CDR3: TGTGCCAGCAGCCCCGGGGTGAGGCGGTACAATGAGCAGTTCTTC.

In its sample, this clonotype was seen many times. This chain joins TRBV5-6 and TRBJ2-5; 12 nucleotides agree with TRBD1. The CDR3 has 15 amino acids. Germline V lookup: CDR1 SGHDT, CDR2 YYEEEE. V was clipped by 3 bases and J by 1 base; unmatched bases: 1. Written as DNA, the CDR3 is TGTGCCAGCAGCTGGGACAGGGGGCCCCAAGAGACCCAGTACTTC. It translates to CASSWDRGPQETQYF.

The chain uses TRBV7-6 and TRBJ1-5; the D gene is possibly TRBD1 (6 bases). The CDR3 consists of 16 residues. Germline V gene data show CDR1 as SGHVS and CDR2 as FNYEAQ. The V end lost 1 base, the J end lost 4 bases, and 14 bases lay between the germline ends. CDR3 sequence: CASSLEGGGVNQPQHF. CDR3 bases: TGTGCCAGCAGCTTAGAAGGGGGAGGGGTGAATCAGCCCCAGCATTTT.

The gene calls are TRBV6-1 and TRBJ1-6; TRBD1 might be the D (5 bases). This CDR3 has 16 residues. V was trimmed by 0 bases and J by 18 bases, leaving 24 bases between them. Per the germline V gene, CDR1 is MNHNS and CDR2 is SASEGT. This chain's CDR3 is CASSEASRQGGSGYHF. The CDR3 nucleotides are TGTGCCAGCAGTGAAGCGTCTCGGCAGGGAGGGAGCGGTTACCACTTT.

At least ten counts were recorded for this clonotype. The chain couples TRBV20-1 to TRBJ2-5, with D perhaps TRBD1 (5 bases). This CDR3 has 14 residues. Germline assignment: CDR1 DFQATT and CDR2 SNEGSKA (reference sequence). Trimming took 3 bases from V and 3 from J, leaving 14 bases between them. The CDR3 protein is CSASPQGSEETQYF. For the CDR3, the DNA is TGCAGTGCTAGTCCCCAGGGTTCGGAAGAGACCCAGTACTTC.

The rearrangement links TRBV9 to TRBJ2-5, with 11 bases aligning to TRBD2. With V trimmed by 4 bases and J by 4 bases, 6 bases remained unmatched. CDR1 and CDR2 (germline): SGDLS, YYNGEE. There are 15 residues in the CDR3. This chain's CDR3 is CASSKLAGASETQYF. CDR3 coding DNA: TGTGCCAGCAGCAAACTAGCGGGAGCTTCAGAGACCCAGTACTTC.

The V and J genes are TRBV6-2 or TRBV6-3 and TRBJ2-1, with TRBD2 matching 13 bases. V lost 0 bases to trimming and J lost 5 bases; unmatched junction nucleotides: 4. The CDR3 length is 17 residues. Germline CDR1 is MNHEY and CDR2 is SVGEGT. This chain's CDR3 is CASSYSRTSGSHNEQFF. CDR3 in DNA: TGTGCCAGCAGTTACTCCCGGACTAGCGGGAGCCACAATGAGCAGTTCTTC.

This clonotype was seen repeatedly, ten times or more. The CDR3 coding sequence is TGTGCCAGCAGCCATCGTTACGGCTACGAGACCCAGTACTTC. It is translated as CASSHRYGYETQYF. The chain has TRBV3-1 and TRBJ2-5; D not resolved. Germline-derived CDR1 and CDR2 are LGHDT and YNNKEL (reference sequence). V lost 3 bases and J 5 bases, leaving 13 bases between the germline ends. CDR3 size: 14 residues.

The rearrangement links TRBV4-3 to TRBJ2-1, with 10 bases matching TRBD2. Germline CDR1 and CDR2: LGHNA and YSLEER. The CDR3 has 14 amino acids. J gave up 11 bases and V 0 bases, and 4 bases lay outside the gene matches. The CDR3 nucleotides read TGCGCCAGCAGCCAAGATCCTAGCGGGGGACAGCAGTTCTTC. Translation gives CASSQDPSGGQQFF.

This clonotype was seen at least ten times. CDR3 amino acids: CASSTTGSGYTF. The CDR3 nucleotides read TGTGCCAGCAGCACCACAGGGTCTGGCTACACCTTC. The gene calls are TRBV7-9 and TRBJ1-2, with D tentatively TRBD1 (6 bases). CDR3 length: 12 residues. The germline V and J ends were trimmed by 5 bases and 7 bases, with 11 bases remaining between them. CDR1 is SEHNR, CDR2 FQNEAQ, per germline (reference sequence).